The 20 T cell receptor beta chains presented below share a single source sample, sequenced in a study of a mutant IDH1 vaccine in newly diagnosed glioma. Their specific antigens are unknown. Some clones are missing from TCRdb's copy, which holds only in-frame ones; the method was immunoSEQ multiplex PCR. The table includes 50,000 to 60,000 clones, 91% detected once. Documented time point: week 11, during vaccination. Each dose delivered 300 ug of mutant IDH1 20-mer peptide subcutaneously with imiquimod. Sequences were derived from PBMCs, sampled from a glioma patient whose treatment included an IDH1 peptide vaccine. The receptors were sampled from a middle-aged man with glioma.

This clone has just one count. The chain's CDR3 is CASSRTPNYGYTF. The CDR3 nucleotides are TGTGCCAGTAGTAGGACTCCTAACTATGGCTACACCTTC. The genes are TRBV19 and TRBJ1-2; unclear D gene. CDR1 and CDR2 (germline): LNHDA, SQIVND (reference sequence). CDR3 length: 13 amino acids. The germline V and J ends were trimmed by 4 bases and 0 bases, with 6 bases remaining between them.

This CDR3 reads CASSLDGDGYTF. The CDR3 DNA reads TGTGCCAGCAGCTTAGATGGGGATGGCTACACCTTC. The rearrangement joins TRBV7-8 to TRBJ1-2; the D is unclear. The CDR3 consists of 12 residues. Per the germline V gene, CDR1 is SGHVS and CDR2 is FQNEAQ. V was clipped by 1 base and J by 6 bases, with 6 bases between them.

CDR3 bases: TGTGCCAGCAGTTCCGCCGGACAGGGAATCTATGGCTACACCTTC. Its translation is CASSSAGQGIYGYTF. The chain carries TRBV28 and TRBJ1-2, with 8 bases identical to TRBD1. The CDR3 sequence is 15 residues long. The trim removed 4 bases at V and 4 bases at J, leaving 8 bases unmatched. CDR1 and CDR2 from the germline V gene are MDHEN and SYDVKM.

The V gene is TRBV10-3, the J gene TRBJ2-3, with 9 bases aligning to TRBD2. CDR1 and CDR2 (germline): ENHRY, SYGVKD. CDR3 length: 16 residues. After removal of 2 bases from V and 4 bases from J, the junction contained 7 bases not matched to a gene. CDR3: CAISENSGRPADTQYF. CDR3 nucleotide sequence: TGTGCCATCAGTGAGAATAGCGGGAGACCGGCAGATACGCAGTATTTT.

This chain connects TRBV5-4 to TRBJ1-1; the D gene is possibly TRBD1 (5 bases). The V end lost 4 bases, the J end lost 0 bases, and 10 bases lay between the germline ends. The CDR3 spans 14 residues. Germline CDR1 is SGHNT and CDR2 is YYREEE (reference sequence). The CDR3 sequence is CASSPQGVNTEAFF. The CDR3 DNA reads as TGTGCCAGCAGCCCCCAGGGAGTGAACACTGAAGCTTTCTTT. Looking up the rest from reference TRBV5-4 and TRBJ1-1 gives the full variable domain: ETGVTQSPTHLIKTRGQQVTLRCSSQSGHNTVSWYQQALGQGPQFIFQYYREEENGRGNFPPRFSGLQFPNYSSELNVNALELDDSALYLCASSPQGVNTEAFFGQGTRLTVV.

The V call is TRBV5-1, the J call TRBJ2-3; 9 positions agree with TRBD2. Germline CDR1 SGHRS, CDR2 YFSETQ. This CDR3 is 17 amino acids long. The V and J ends lost 0 bases and 1 base, in that order; junction bases with no gene match: 6. CDR3 nucleotides: TGCGCCAGCAGCTTGGGCGGGCGGGGGGGCCGCACAGATACGCAGTATTTT. Its translation is CASSLGGRGGRTDTQYF.

J is TRBJ1-4 and V is TRBV18; TRBD1 matches at 10 bases. Germline values: CDR1 KGHSH, CDR2 LQKENI. The CDR3 loop spans 17 amino acids. V trimming: 1 base; J trimming: 8 bases; junction bases outside the gene matches: 10. The CDR3 DNA sequence: TGTGCCAGCTCACCACTTCCCCGGGGGACAGGGGCCGAAAAACTGTTTTTT. Translation gives CASSPLPRGTGAEKLFF. The complete variable domain, with remaining parts taken from reference TRBV18 and TRBJ1-4, reads NAGVMQNPRHLVRRRGQEARLRCSPMKGHSHVYWYRQLPEEGLKFMVYLQKENIIDESGMPKERFSAEFPKEGPSILRIQQVVRGDSAAYFCASSPLPRGTGAEKLFFGSGTQLSVL.

The V gene is TRBV19, the J gene TRBJ1-1; tentatively, D is TRBD1 (6 bases). Trimming removed 7 bases from V and 0 bases from J, with 15 bases in between. The CDR3 has 15 amino acids. Germline loops: CDR1 LNHDA, CDR2 SQIVND (reference sequence). CDR3 coding DNA: TGTGCCAGTAAGCCCCGGGGGCAGGTGAACACTGAAGCTTTCTTT. This translates into CASKPRGQVNTEAFF.

The V call is TRBV28, the J call TRBJ1-2; TRBD1 is a possible D gene (5 bases). The CDR3 is made up of 14 amino acids. Germline-derived CDR1 and CDR2 are MDHEN and SYDVKM. V lost 3 bases and J lost 6, with 14 bases in between. In DNA, the CDR3 is TGTGCCAGCAGTTTCCGGGACCGGGAGGATGGCTACACCTTC. Encoded protein: CASSFRDREDGYTF.

The V call is TRBV9, the J call TRBJ2-7; TRBD1 aligns across 10 bases. CDR1 SGDLS and CDR2 YYNGEE come from the germline V gene. V shed 2 bases, J shed 5 bases, and the junction held 7 bases outside the gene matches. The CDR3 consists of 15 residues. The CDR3 DNA follows: TGTGCCAGCAGCGTCACGGGACAGGGGTTTAACGAGCAGTACTTC. This sequence encodes CASSVTGQGFNEQYF. The variable domain in full, with the rest retrieved from reference TRBV9 and TRBJ2-7, is DSGVTQTPKHLITATGQRVTLRCSPRSGDLSVYWYQQSLDQGLQFLIQYYNGEERAKGNILERFSAQQFPDLHSELNLSSLELGDSALYFCASSVTGQGFNEQYFGPGTRLTVT.

This chain uses TRBV7-3 with TRBJ1-2; a possible D gene is TRBD1 (5 bases). Trimming pared 5 bases from V and 5 bases from J, leaving 18 bases between. The CDR3 has 15 amino acids. Germline V gene data show CDR1 as SGHTA and CDR2 as FQGTGA. For the CDR3, the DNA is TGTGCCAGCAGCCCATCGGGGCAGGAACTTTATGGCTACACCTTC. Its protein product is CASSPSGQELYGYTF. The full variable domain, in which reference TRBV7-3 and TRBJ1-2 provide the parts outside the CDR3, is GAGVSQTPSNKVTEKGKYVELRCDPISGHTALYWYRQSLGQGPEFLIYFQGTGAADDSGLPNDRFFAVRPEGSVSTLKIQRTERGDSAVYLCASSPSGQELYGYTFGSGTRLTVV.

The chain couples TRBV27 to TRBJ2-3; no clear D gene. The V end was cut by 5 bases, the J end by 4 bases, with 13 bases between. Germline values: CDR1 MNHEY, CDR2 SMNVEV (reference sequence). The CDR3 extends over 14 amino acids. In DNA form, the CDR3 reads TGTGCCAGCAGTCTGAATACTTGGGCAGATACGCAGTATTTT. Translating it yields CASSLNTWADTQYF.

The chain is built from TRBV27 and TRBJ2-7, with 9 bases fitting TRBD1. Germline V gene data show CDR1 as MNHEY and CDR2 as SMNVEV (reference sequence). CDR3 length: 14 residues. The J segment lost 5 bases and the V segment lost 5 bases, leaving 7 bases of the junction unmatched. CDR3 DNA sequence: TGTGCCAGCAGTCCCCGGGACAGGGACCACGAGCAGTACTTC. Translation gives CASSPRDRDHEQYF.

The rearrangement joins TRBV5-1 to TRBJ2-7, with D unclear. The CDR3 is 15 amino acids. Trimming cost V 1 base and J 2 bases, with 13 bases left between them. Germline V gene lookup returns CDR1 SGHRS and CDR2 YFSETQ. The CDR3 bases are TGCGCCAGCAGCTTGCGGCAGGACGCACCCTACGAGCAGTACTTC. Encoded protein: CASSLRQDAPYEQYF. The variable domain in full, completed from reference TRBV5-1 and TRBJ2-7, reads KAGVTQTPRYLIKTRGQQVTLSCSPISGHRSVSWYQQTPGQGLQFLFEYFSETQRNKGNFPGRFSGRQFSNSRSEMNVSTLELGDSALYLCASSLRQDAPYEQYFGPGTRLTVT.

V usage is TRBV4-1 and J usage is TRBJ1-4, with D tentatively TRBD1 (5 bases). Germline CDR1 is MGHRA and CDR2 is YSYEKL. This CDR3 comprises 16 residues. V lost 4 bases to trimming and J lost 0 bases, with 12 bases between them. In nucleotides, the CDR3 is TGCGCCAGCAGCCCCGTAGGGACTGCAACTAATGAAAAACTGTTTTTT. Translation gives CASSPVGTATNEKLFF.

V gene TRBV7-2 combines with J gene TRBJ1-2, with a weak D call TRBD1 (5 bases). The CDR3 consists of 14 residues. Germline assignment: CDR1 SGHTA and CDR2 FQGNSA. V was trimmed by 10 bases and J by 0 bases, leaving 15 bases between them. CDR3 region: CATSSGGPNYGYTF. DNA for the CDR3: TGTGCCACCTCCTCGGGGGGACCTAACTATGGCTACACCTTC.

For this clone: At the DNA level, this CDR3 is encoded by other sequences in the same sample as well. The chain carries TRBV19 and TRBJ1-1; possibly TRBD1 for D (5 bases). CDR3 length equals 14 residues. With 3 bases removed from V and 1 base from J, the gap between germline ends came to 9 bases. Germline V lookup: CDR1 LNHDA, CDR2 SQIVND (reference sequence). The DNA of the CDR3 is TGTGCCAGTAGTATCGACAGAACGAACACTGAAGCTTTCTTT. It encodes CASSIDRTNTEAFF.

The rearrangement joins TRBV7-9 to TRBJ2-1; the D is unclear. Between the trimmed V and J ends, which lost 7 bases and 7 bases, there was a span of 11 bases. The CDR3 consists of 12 residues. Germline values: CDR1 SEHNR, CDR2 FQNEAQ (reference sequence). The CDR3 DNA is TGTGCCAGCACCCCGGGTAGTAATGAGCAGTTCTTC. It yields the protein CASTPGSNEQFF.

The chain has TRBV7-8 and TRBJ1-5; a possible D gene is TRBD1 (6 bases). The CDR3 runs 14 residues. With 2 bases removed from V and 7 bases from J, the gap between germline ends came to 12 bases. Germline V gene sequence: CDR1 SGHVS, CDR2 FQNEAQ. CDR3 protein: CASSLKGDYQPQHF. CDR3 coding DNA: TGTGCCAGCAGCTTAAAGGGGGATTACCAGCCCCAGCATTTT.

The CDR3 is CASRLDREGEKLFF. CDR3 nucleotides: TGTGCCAGCAGGCTAGACAGGGAAGGAGAAAAACTGTTTTTT. The chain uses TRBV28 and TRBJ1-4; 7 bases are shared with TRBD1. Germline-derived CDR1 and CDR2 are MDHEN and SYDVKM. The CDR3 has 14 amino acids. J was trimmed by 8 bases and V by 6 bases; bases with no gene match: 9.